A selection of T cell receptor beta chains follows, all from one sample in a study of T-cell reconstitution after alpha-beta-depleted transplantation in children. MiXCR was run by TCRdb on the PCR reads, yielding one entry per CDR3 protein. The top ten hold about 3% of the sample, which has about 190,000 distinct CDR3 sequences, approximately 7% seen once. Sequenced here: PBMCs from the stem cell graft donor, sampled from the stem cell graft. All receptors come from a human donor who donated a stem cell graft to a child with Wiskott-Aldrich syndrome. Both conserved end residues are part of each CDR3. The D gene is left open where the match is weak. Only some rows state a clone size, as once, few, many or a class for expanded clones.

size: many; J: TRBJ2-2; length: 16; V: TRBV29-1; D: NA; DNA: TGCAGCGTGCTGGGGGAGGTCGTTACAACCACCGGGGAGCTGTTTTTT; CDR3: CSVLGEVVTTTGELFF
size: few; J: TRBJ1-2; length: 17; V: TRBV7-4; D: NA; DNA: TGTGCCAGCAGCTTATCGGTCCCCCGGGGGAGTTGGTATGGCTACACCTTC; CDR3: CASSLSVPRGSWYGYTF
size: few; J: TRBJ1-1; length: 13; V: TRBV5-6; D: NA; DNA: TGTGCCAGCAGCTTGGTCTTTTCCCGGGGAGCTTTCTTT; CDR3: CASSLVFSRGAFF
size: many; J: TRBJ2-7; length: 14; V: TRBV12-3/TRBV12-4; D: TRBD1; DNA: TGTGCCAGCAGTTCCGGACAGGGGTATTACGAGCAGTACTTC; CDR3: CASSSGQGYYEQYF
size: many; J: TRBJ2-1; length: 15; V: TRBV29-1; D: NA; DNA: TGCAGCGCTGGCTCCGGGGTGAGATCCTACAATGAGCAGTTCTTC; CDR3: CSAGSGVRSYNEQFF
size: many; J: TRBJ2-7; length: 16; V: TRBV4-3; D: NA; DNA: TGCGCCAGCAGCCAAGAACAACAGGGATTCAAGCACGAGCAGTACTTC; CDR3: CASSQEQQGFKHEQYF
size: many; J: TRBJ2-5; length: 16; V: TRBV12-3/TRBV12-4; D: TRBD1; DNA: TGTGCCAGCAGTGGCCCGGAAGAGGGGGCCAGAGAGACCCAGTACTTC; CDR3: CASSGPEEGARETQYF
size: NA; J: TRBJ2-3; length: 15; V: TRBV28; D: NA; DNA: TGTGCCAGCAGTTTCTTGCTGCGGGGTACAGATACGCAGTATTTT; CDR3: CASSFLLRGTDTQYF
size: many; J: TRBJ2-7; length: 15; V: TRBV27; D: TRBD1; DNA: TGTGCCAGCAGTGTCGGACAGGGGGCGAACTACGAGCAGTACTTC; CDR3: CASSVGQGANYEQYF
size: NA; J: TRBJ2-5; length: 14; V: TRBV5-1; D: TRBD1; DNA: TGCGCCAGCTGCCCCGCAGGGGGCCTCGAGACCCAGTACTTC; CDR3: CASCPAGGLETQYF
size: many; J: TRBJ2-3; length: 12; V: TRBV7-2; D: NA; DNA: TGTGCCAGCAGCTTGTTTGGGGGTACGCAGTATTTT; CDR3: CASSLFGGTQYF
size: few; J: TRBJ2-7; length: 12; V: TRBV20-1; D: NA; DNA: TGCAGTGCTAGAAAGGTTTCCTACGAGCAGTACTTC; CDR3: CSARKVSYEQYF
size: many; J: TRBJ1-5; length: 14; V: TRBV5-6; D: NA; DNA: TGTGCCAGCAGCCGAACAACAGGGTTTGAGCCCCAGCATTTT; CDR3: CASSRTTGFEPQHF
size: many; J: TRBJ2-1; length: 20; V: TRBV20-1; D: TRBD2; DNA: TGCAGTGCTAGAGAAGCCCCGGGACTAGCGGGGGGGGAGTCCTACAATGAGCAGTTCTTC; CDR3: CSAREAPGLAGGESYNEQFF